This TCR beta chain was captured in a study of early T cells in non-severe SARS-CoV-2 infection. Molecules of cDNA were individually given unique molecular identifiers that were attached to them. MiXCR was run by TCRdb on the 5' RACE reads, yielding one entry per CDR3 protein. The table lists roughly 63,000 distinct CDR3 sequences, approximately 12% of them singletons, with 0.95% to 1.5% in the top ten. This clonotype was counted between two and nine times. The sequencing here drew on whole blood, taken at baseline. The sequence was obtained from an adult who was a healthcare worker with PCR-confirmed SARS-CoV-2 infection or an uninfected control (not recorded which). The donor label of this sample is uncertain.

Here the CDR3 reads CASSVGQGQETQYF. The CDR3 nucleotides read TGTGCCAGCAGTGTGGGACAGGGACAAGAGACCCAGTACTTC. The chain couples TRBV2 to TRBJ2-5; 9 nucleotides align to TRBD1. Trimming cost V 4 bases and J 2 bases; bases outside gene matches: 2. The V gene's germline CDR1 is SNHLY and CDR2 FYNNEI. The CDR3 is 14 residues long.